The clone carrying this TCR beta chain was seen a handful of times. Its antigen is unknown. For the second PCR, which ran for about 7 to 11 cycles, a sample-barcoded 5' primer and a J-beta primer mix were used. Any given sample supplied a minimum of 2.5 million CDR3-containing paired-end reads. TCRdb re-called the 5' RACE reads with MiXCR, one entry per CDR3 protein. The data show approximately 810,000 distinct CDR3 sequences, with roughly 34% seen just once and over 10% held by the top ten. This CDR3 spans 15 amino acids. Germline assignment: CDR1 MNHEY and CDR2 SVGAGI. Deletions cut 0 bases from V and 6 bases from J, with 12 bases between. This sample was taken from a study of blood T cells in healthy people across ages. Notes on the study in general: Naive CD4+ cell counts and diversity both ran higher in long-lived than in aged donors.

The clonotype was recovered from a man between 18 and 35 years old in good health. Sequencing used blood. The chain has TRBV6-5 and TRBJ1-5; maybe TRBD1 (6 bases). The CDR3 sequence: CASSYSSQGSQPQHF. CDR3 DNA sequence: TGTGCCAGCAGTTACTCGAGCCAGGGGAGTCAGCCCCAGCATTTT.